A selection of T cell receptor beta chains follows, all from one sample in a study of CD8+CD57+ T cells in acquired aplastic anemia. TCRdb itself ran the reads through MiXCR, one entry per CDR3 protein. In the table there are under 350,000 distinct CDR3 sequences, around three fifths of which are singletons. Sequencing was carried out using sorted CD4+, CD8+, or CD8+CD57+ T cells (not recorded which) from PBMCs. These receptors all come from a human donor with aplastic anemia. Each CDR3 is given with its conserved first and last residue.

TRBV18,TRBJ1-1,CASSPGGPNTEAFF
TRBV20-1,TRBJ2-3,CSASRGRGPSDTQYF
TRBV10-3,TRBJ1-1,CAISDLGGTGDTEAFF
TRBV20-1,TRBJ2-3,CSATTTPATTDTQYF
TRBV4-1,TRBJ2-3,CASSHITAGTSGGADTQYF
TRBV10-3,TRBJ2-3,CAISERQGGDTQYF
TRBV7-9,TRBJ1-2,CASSYGTDYGYTF
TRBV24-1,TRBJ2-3,CATSVGGASTDTQYF
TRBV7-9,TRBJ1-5,CASTNTGTVYSNQPQHF
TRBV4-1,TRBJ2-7,CASSQAGRLATYEQYF
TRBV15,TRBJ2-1,CATSRETGSYNEQFF
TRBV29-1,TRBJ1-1,CSARDSWNTEAFF
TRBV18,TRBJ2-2,CASSPKGSPPGRNTGELFF
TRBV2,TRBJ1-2,CASSEYDGAGYGYTF
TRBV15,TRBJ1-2,CATSREYGQNYGYTF
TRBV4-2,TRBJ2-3,CASSQDRWRGLLASTDTQYF
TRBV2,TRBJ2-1,CASSPIQGAGEQFF
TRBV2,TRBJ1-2,CASEDHGGYTF
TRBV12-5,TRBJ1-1,CASKADREWMGTEAFF
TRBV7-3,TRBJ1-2,CASSWTGLGGNGYTF
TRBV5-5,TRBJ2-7,CASSQGLAASSYEQYF
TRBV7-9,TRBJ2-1,CASSLVPSGRGDEQFF
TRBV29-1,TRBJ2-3,CSLWGLDSTDTQYF
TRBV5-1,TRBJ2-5,CASSLRSGTPQETQYF
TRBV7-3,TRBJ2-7,CASSLVGREKQYF
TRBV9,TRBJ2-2,CASSVDFQGKGELFF
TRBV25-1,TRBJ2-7,CASSELTGLYEQYF
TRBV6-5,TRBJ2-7,CASSYSPGGSSYEQYF
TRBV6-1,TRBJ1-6,CASSSPDRGNSPLHF
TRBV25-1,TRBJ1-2,CASSPGVAYGYTF
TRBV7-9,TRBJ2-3,CASSRDRLAGGFTSTDTQYF